The entry that follows covers one TCR beta chain sequence. Other nucleotide sequences from this sample produce the same CDR3. This sample is part of a study of blood T cell repertoires in COVID-19. Per the authors' pipeline: Estimates of nucleated cell counts were drawn from the amplification of reference gene primers. Generated by immunoSEQ multiplex PCR, the TCRdb table keeps only in-frame clones and is missing some. That table gives V, J and clone size, and the DNA gave D and trimming. Of around 80,000 clones listed, around 90% are singletons. V lost 5 bases, J lost 0 bases, and 7 bases lay in between. Germline V lookup: CDR1 KGHDR, CDR2 SFDVKD. The CDR3 covers 14 residues.

This chain joins TRBV24-1 and TRBJ1-5, with D hard to call. The source is an elderly man with active or convalescent COVID-19. What was sequenced was peripheral blood. CDR3 loop: CATSVRYSNQPQHF. CDR3 nucleotides: TGTGCCACCAGTGTGAGATATAGCAATCAGCCCCAGCATTTT.